This paragraph covers one TCR beta chain sequence. No antigen is known for it. Trimming removed 4 bases from V and 6 bases from J; junction bases left unmatched: 11. Germline V gives CDR1 ENHRY, CDR2 SYGVKD. CDR3 length: 17 residues. These data come from a study of T-cell reconstitution after alpha-beta-depleted transplantation in children. Whole-study findings and limits: Some patients showed high day-60 TCRbeta diversity, which derived from surviving recipient T cells and thymic progenitors. Where alpha-beta T cells came from about two months after transplant was reportedly several hundred expanded graft clones.

For TCRbeta, the library was prepared with unique molecular identifiers. From the PCR reads, TCRdb called clonotypes with MiXCR, one entry per CDR3 protein. The table includes hundreds of thousands of distinct CDR3 sequences, around 13% detected once. Sequences were derived from PBMCs, sampled before TCRalphabeta/CD19-depleted stem cell transplant. V usage is TRBV10-3 and J usage is TRBJ2-1; 11 positions match TRBD2. The TCR was taken from a girl aged 2-10 years with congenital amegakaryocytic thrombocytopenia, due to receive a stem cell transplant. The CDR3 sequence is CAISGGLAEQSANEQFF. CDR3 bases: TGTGCCATCAGTGGGGGACTAGCGGAACAAAGCGCCAATGAGCAGTTCTTC.